This T cell receptor (beta chain) derives from a study of beta chain features in type 1 diabetes. Purities in excess of 95% were seen in all sorted populations. The whole isolated RNA underwent reverse transcription, so sequencing captured expressed TCRB transcripts. TCRdb's table, derived via immunoSEQ multiplex PCR, lists solely in-frame clones and lacks some. The top ten hold around 0.12% of the sample, which has about 650,000 clones, roughly 12% seen once. General study results and limits: Shorter TCRB CDR3s, moderately but significantly so, were found in Type 1 diabetes patients in all four CD4+ subsets. The naive, central memory and Treg TCRB repertoires showed an apparent similarity that was greater among patients than among healthy donors. VDJ junctions from type 1 diabetes patients carried fewer insertions and larger deletions.

This CDR3 has 16 residues. Germline V gene data show CDR1 as SEHNR and CDR2 as FQNEAQ (reference sequence). V gave up 3 bases and J gave up 1 base, with 15 bases separating them. Details on this clone: The target antigen is unknown.

The V and J genes are TRBV7-9 and TRBJ1-1; D not certain. The receptor's source is a man younger than 45 with type 1 diabetes. The source material was naive CD4+ T cells from blood. Here the CDR3 reads CASSFPFQLSNTEAFF. The CDR3 DNA reads as TGTGCCAGCAGCTTCCCATTCCAACTCTCGAACACTGAAGCTTTCTTT.